One T cell receptor (beta chain) is described in this entry. Every TCR cDNA molecule bore its own unique molecular identifier. TCRdb independently ran MiXCR on the 5' RACE reads; one entry per CDR3 protein. Of roughly 60,000 distinct CDR3 sequences in the sample, 8.4% were seen once. The time point was: sample taken at primary tumor resection. Whole RNA came from tumor, nontumor lung or frozen PBMC and was sequenced without being sorted. The donors, approximately 66 patients with untreated early-stage non-small cell lung cancer, provided the samples. The V gene's germline CDR1 is SGDLS and CDR2 YYNGEE. CDR3 length: 15 amino acids. Trimming removed 0 bases at V and 5 bases at J, with 14 bases between. This sample stems from a study of spatial heterogeneity in lung cancer.

This clonotype was sampled from a female donor with early-stage non-small cell lung cancer. Material: PBMCs, obtained at surgery. The chain couples TRBV9 to TRBJ2-5, with D possibly being TRBD1 (5 bases). The chain's CDR3 is CASSVGSGLTETQYF. In DNA form, the CDR3 reads TGTGCCAGCAGCGTAGGTTCAGGGTTAACGGAGACCCAGTACTTC. Together with reference TRBV9 and TRBJ2-5, the CDR3 gives the full variable domain: DSGVTQTPKHLITATGQRVTLRCSPRSGDLSVYWYQQSLDQGLQFLIQYYNGEERAKGNILERFSAQQFPDLHSELNLSSLELGDSALYFCASSVGSGLTETQYFGPGTRLLVL.